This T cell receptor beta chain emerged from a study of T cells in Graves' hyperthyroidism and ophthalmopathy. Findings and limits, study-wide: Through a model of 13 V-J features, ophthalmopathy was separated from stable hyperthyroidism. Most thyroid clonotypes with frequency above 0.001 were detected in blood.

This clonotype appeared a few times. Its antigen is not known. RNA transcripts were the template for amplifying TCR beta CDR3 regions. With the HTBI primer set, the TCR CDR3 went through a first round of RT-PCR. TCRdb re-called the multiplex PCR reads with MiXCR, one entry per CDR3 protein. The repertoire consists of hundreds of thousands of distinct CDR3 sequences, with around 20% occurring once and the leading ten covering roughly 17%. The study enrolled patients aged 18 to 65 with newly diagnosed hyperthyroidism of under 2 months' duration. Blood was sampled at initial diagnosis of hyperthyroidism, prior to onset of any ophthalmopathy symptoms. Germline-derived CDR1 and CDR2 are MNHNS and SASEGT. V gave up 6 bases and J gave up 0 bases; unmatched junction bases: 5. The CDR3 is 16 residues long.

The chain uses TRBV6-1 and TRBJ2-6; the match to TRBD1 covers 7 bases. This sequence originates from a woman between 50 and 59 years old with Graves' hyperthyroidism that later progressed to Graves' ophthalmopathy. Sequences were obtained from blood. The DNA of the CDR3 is TGTGCCAGCAGGGACAGGCCAAACTCTGGGGCCAACGTCCTGACTTTC. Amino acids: CASRDRPNSGANVLTF.